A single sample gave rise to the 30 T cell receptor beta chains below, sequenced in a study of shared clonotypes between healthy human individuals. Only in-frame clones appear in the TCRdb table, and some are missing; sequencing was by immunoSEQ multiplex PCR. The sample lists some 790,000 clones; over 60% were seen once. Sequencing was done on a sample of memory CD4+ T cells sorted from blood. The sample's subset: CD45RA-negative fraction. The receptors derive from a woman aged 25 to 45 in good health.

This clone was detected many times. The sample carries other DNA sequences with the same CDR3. The CDR3 DNA reads as TGTGCCAGTAGTACCGGGACAGAGAACTATGGCTACACCTTC. It yields the protein CASSTGTENYGYTF. The rearrangement links TRBV19 to TRBJ1-2, with 7 bases that match TRBD1. Unmatched junction bases numbered 4, after V lost 4 bases and J lost 2 bases. The CDR3 spans 14 residues. In germline, CDR1 is LNHDA, CDR2 SQIVND (reference sequence).

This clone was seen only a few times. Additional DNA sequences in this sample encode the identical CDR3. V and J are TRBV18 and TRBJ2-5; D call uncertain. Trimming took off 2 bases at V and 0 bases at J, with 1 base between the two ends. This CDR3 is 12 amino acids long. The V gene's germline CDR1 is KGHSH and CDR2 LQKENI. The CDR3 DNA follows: TGTGCCAGCTCACCATACCAAGAGACCCAGTACTTC. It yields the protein CASSPYQETQYF.

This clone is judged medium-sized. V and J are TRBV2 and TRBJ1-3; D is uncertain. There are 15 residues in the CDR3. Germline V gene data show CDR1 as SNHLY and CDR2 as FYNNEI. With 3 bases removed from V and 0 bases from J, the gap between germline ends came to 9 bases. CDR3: CASSDGEISGNTIYF. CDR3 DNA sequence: TGTGCCAGCAGTGATGGGGAGATCTCTGGAAACACCATATATTTT.

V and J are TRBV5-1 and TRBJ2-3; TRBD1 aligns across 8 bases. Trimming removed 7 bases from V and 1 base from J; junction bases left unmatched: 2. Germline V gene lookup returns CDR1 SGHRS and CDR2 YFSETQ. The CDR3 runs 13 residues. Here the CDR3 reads CASSGQGTDTQYF. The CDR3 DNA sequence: TGCGCCAGCTCGGGACAGGGCACAGATACGCAGTATTTT.

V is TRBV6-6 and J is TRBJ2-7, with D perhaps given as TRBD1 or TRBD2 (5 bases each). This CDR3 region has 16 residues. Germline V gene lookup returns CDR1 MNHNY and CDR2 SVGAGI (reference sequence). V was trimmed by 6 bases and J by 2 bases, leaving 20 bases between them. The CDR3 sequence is CASRDKPGGQTYEQYF. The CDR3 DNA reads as TGTGCCAGCAGGGACAAGCCCGGAGGCCAAACCTACGAGCAGTACTTC.

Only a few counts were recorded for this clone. The CDR3 DNA reads as TGTGCCAGCAGAAGCACACCGGGACAGGGGTTCATCCCCTATGGCTACACCTTC. It yields the protein CASRSTPGQGFIPYGYTF. V and J are TRBV2 and TRBJ1-2, with 10 nucleotides matching TRBD1. Germline CDR1 SNHLY, CDR2 FYNNEI. V dropped 6 bases and J dropped 4; count of bases not matched to a gene: 17. CDR3 size: 18 residues.

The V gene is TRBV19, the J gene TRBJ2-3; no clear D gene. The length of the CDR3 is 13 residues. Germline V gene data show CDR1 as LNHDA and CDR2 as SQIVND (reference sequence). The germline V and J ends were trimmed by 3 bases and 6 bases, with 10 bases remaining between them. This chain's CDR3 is CASSMASPDTQYF. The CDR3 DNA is TGTGCCAGTAGTATGGCCAGCCCGGATACGCAGTATTTT.

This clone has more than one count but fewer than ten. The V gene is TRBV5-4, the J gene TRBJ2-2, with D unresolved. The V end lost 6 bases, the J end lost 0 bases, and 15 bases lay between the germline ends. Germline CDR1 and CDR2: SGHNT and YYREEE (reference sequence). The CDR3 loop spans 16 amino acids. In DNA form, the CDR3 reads TGTGCCAGCACCCGTGGGGTCTTCACGAACACCGGGGAGCTGTTTTTT. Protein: CASTRGVFTNTGELFF. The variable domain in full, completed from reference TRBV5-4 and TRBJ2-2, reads ETGVTQSPTHLIKTRGQQVTLRCSSQSGHNTVSWYQQALGQGPQFIFQYYREEENGRGNFPPRFSGLQFPNYSSELNVNALELDDSALYLCASTRGVFTNTGELFFGEGSRLTVL.

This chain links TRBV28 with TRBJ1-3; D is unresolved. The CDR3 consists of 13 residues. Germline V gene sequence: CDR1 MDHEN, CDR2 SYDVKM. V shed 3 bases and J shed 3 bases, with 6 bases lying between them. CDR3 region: CASSLNHGNTIYF. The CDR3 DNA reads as TGTGCCAGCAGTTTGAATCATGGAAACACCATATATTTT.

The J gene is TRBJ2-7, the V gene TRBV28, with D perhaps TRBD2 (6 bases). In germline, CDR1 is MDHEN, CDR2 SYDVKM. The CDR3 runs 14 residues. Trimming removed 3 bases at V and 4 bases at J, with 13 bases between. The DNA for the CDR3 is TGTGCCAGCAGTTTTTGGAGGGGCAAGTACGAGCAGTACTTC. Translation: CASSFWRGKYEQYF.

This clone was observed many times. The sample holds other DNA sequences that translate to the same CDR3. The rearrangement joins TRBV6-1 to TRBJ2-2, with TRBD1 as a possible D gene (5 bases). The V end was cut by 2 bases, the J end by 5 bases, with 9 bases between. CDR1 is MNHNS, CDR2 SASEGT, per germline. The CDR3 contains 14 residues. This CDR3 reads CASSEQGATGELFF. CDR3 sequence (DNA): TGTGCCAGCAGTGAACAGGGTGCGACCGGGGAGCTGTTTTTT.

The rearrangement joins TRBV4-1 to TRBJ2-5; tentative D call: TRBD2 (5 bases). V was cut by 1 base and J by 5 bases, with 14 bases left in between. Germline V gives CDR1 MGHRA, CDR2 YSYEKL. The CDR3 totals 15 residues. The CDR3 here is CASSQVGLPSETQYF. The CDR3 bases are TGCGCCAGCAGCCAAGTAGGACTTCCTTCGGAGACCCAGTACTTC.

In nucleotides, the CDR3 is TGTGCCAGCAGCTTAGGACCCTTGAATGAGCAGTTCTTC. It translates to CASSLGPLNEQFF. The chain uses TRBV11-2 and TRBJ2-1; D call uncertain. This CDR3 contains 13 residues. The germline V gene has CDR1 SGHAT and CDR2 FQNNGV. V lost 1 base to trimming and J lost 7 bases, with 8 bases between them.

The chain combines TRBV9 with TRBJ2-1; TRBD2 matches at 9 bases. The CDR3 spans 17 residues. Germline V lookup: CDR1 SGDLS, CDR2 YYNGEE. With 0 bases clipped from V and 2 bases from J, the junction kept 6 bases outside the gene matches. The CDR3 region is CASSVGVAGVPYNEQFF. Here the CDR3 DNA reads TGTGCCAGCAGCGTAGGTGTAGCGGGAGTGCCCTACAATGAGCAGTTCTTC.

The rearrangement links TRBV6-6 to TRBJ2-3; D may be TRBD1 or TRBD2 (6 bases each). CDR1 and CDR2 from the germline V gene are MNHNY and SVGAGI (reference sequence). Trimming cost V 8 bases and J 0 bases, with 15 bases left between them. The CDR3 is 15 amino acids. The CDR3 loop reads CASAIQGGSTDTQYF. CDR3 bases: TGTGCCAGCGCAATACAGGGAGGAAGCACAGATACGCAGTATTTT.

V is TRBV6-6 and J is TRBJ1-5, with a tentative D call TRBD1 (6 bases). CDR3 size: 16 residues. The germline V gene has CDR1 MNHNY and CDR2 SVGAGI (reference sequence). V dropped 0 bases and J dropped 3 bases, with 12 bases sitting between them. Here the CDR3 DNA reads TGTGCCAGCAGTTACTCGACGTACAGGGACAATCAGCCCCAGCATTTT. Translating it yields CASSYSTYRDNQPQHF.

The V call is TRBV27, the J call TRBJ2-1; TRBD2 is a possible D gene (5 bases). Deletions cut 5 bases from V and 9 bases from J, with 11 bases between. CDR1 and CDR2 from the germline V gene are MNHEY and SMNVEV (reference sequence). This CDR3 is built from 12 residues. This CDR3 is CASSLPGIEQFF. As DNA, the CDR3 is TGTGCCAGCAGTCTCCCGGGGATTGAGCAGTTCTTC.

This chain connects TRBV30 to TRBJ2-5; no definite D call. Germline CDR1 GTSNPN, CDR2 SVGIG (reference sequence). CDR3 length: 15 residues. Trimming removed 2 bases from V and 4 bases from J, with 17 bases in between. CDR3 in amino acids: CAWSPGTPGPETQYF. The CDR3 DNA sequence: TGTGCCTGGAGTCCCGGAACTCCCGGTCCAGAGACCCAGTACTTC.

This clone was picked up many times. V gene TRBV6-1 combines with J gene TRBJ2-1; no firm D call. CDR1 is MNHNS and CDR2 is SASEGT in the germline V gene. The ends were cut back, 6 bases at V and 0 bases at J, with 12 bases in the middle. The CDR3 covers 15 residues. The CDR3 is CASSLTASSYNEQFF. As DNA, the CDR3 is TGTGCCAGCAGCCTGACTGCCAGCTCCTACAATGAGCAGTTCTTC.

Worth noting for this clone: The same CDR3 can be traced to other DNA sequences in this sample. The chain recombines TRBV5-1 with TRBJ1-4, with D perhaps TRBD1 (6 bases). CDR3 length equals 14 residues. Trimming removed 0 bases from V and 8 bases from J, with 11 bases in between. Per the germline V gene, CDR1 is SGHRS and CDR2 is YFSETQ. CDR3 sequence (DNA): TGCGCCAGCAGCTTGGAGGCAGGGGACGAAAAACTGTTTTTT. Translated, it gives CASSLEAGDEKLFF.

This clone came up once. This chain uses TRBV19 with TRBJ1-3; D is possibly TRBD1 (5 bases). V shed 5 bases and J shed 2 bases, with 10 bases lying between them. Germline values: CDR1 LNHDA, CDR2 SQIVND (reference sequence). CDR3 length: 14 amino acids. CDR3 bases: TGTGCCAGTAGTGTCGCAGGGCCTGGAAACACCATATATTTT. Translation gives CASSVAGPGNTIYF. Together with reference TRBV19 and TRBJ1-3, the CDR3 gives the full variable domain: DGGITQSPKYLFRKEGQNVTLSCEQNLNHDAMYWYRQDPGQGLRLIYYSQIVNDFQKGDIAEGYSVSREKKESFPLTVTSAQKNPTAFYLCASSVAGPGNTIYFGEGSWLTVV.

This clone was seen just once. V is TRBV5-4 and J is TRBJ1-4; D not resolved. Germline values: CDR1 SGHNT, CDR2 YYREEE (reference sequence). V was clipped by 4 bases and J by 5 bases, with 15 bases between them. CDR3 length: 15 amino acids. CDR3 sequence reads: CASSPAGGRNEKLFF. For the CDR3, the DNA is TGTGCCAGCAGCCCAGCCGGCGGCAGGAATGAAAAACTGTTTTTT. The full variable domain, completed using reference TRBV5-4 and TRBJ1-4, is ETGVTQSPTHLIKTRGQQVTLRCSSQSGHNTVSWYQQALGQGPQFIFQYYREEENGRGNFPPRFSGLQFPNYSSELNVNALELDDSALYLCASSPAGGRNEKLFFGSGTQLSVL.

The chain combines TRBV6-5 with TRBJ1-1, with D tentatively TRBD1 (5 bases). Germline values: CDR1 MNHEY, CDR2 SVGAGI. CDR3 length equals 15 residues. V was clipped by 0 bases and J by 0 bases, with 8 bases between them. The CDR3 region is CASSYSLTVNTEAFF. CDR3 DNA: TGTGCCAGCAGTTACTCGTTGACAGTGAACACTGAAGCTTTCTTT.

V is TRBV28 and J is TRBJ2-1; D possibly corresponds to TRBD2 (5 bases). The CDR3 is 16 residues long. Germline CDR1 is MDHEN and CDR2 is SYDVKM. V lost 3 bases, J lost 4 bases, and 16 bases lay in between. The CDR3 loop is CASSFLGSGDYNEQFF. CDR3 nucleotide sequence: TGTGCCAGCAGTTTCCTAGGGAGCGGAGATTACAATGAGCAGTTCTTC.

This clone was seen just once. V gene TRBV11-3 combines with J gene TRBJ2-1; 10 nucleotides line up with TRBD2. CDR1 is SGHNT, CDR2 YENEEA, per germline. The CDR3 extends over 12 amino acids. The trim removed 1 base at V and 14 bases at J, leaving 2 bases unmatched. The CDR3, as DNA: TGTGCCAGCAGCTTAGCTAGCGGGAGTAAGTTCTTC. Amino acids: CASSLASGSKFF.

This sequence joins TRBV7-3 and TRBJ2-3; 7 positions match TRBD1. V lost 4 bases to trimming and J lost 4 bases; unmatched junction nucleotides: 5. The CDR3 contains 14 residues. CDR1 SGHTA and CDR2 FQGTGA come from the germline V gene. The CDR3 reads CASSSMGQSDTQYF. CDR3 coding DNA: TGTGCCAGCAGCTCCATGGGACAGTCAGATACGCAGTATTTT.

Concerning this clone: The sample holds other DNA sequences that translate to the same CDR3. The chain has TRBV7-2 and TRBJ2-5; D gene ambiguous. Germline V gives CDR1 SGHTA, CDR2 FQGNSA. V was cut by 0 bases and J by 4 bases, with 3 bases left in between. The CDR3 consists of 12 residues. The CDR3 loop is CASSLAGETQYF. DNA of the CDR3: TGTGCCAGCAGCTTAGCGGGAGAGACCCAGTACTTC.

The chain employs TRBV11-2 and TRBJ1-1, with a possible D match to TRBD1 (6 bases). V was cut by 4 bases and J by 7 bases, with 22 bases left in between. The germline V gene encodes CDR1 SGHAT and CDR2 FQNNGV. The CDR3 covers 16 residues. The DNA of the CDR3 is TGTGCCAGCAGCTACAATTCCAACCAGGGGACGGATGAAGCTTTCTTT. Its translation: CASSYNSNQGTDEAFF.

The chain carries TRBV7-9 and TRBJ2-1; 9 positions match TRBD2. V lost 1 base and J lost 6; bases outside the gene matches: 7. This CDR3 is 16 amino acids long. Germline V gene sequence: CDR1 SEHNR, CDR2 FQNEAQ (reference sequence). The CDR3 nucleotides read TGTGCCAGCAGCTTAGGTAGCGGGGGATCCACCAATGAGCAGTTCTTC. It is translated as CASSLGSGGSTNEQFF.

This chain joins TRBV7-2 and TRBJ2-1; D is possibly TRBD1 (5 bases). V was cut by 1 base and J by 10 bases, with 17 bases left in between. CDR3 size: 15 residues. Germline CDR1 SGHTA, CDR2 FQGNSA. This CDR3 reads CASSLDWTPRNEQFF. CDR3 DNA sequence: TGTGCCAGCAGCTTAGATTGGACACCCCGAAACGAGCAGTTCTTC.